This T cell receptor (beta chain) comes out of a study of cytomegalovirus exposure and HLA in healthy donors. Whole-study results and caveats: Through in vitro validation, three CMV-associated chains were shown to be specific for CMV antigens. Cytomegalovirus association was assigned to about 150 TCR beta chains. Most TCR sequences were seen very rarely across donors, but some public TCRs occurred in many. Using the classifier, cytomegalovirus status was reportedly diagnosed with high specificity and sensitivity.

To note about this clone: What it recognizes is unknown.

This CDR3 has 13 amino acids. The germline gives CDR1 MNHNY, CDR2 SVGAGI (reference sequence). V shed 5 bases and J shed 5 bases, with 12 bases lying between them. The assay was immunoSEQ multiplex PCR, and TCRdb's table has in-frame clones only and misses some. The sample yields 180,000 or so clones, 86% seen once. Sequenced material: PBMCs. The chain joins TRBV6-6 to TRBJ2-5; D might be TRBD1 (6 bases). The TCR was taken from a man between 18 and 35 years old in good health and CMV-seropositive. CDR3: CASSIRGGETQYF. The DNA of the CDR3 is TGTGCCAGCAGTATCAGGGGTGGTGAGACCCAGTACTTC.